This TCR beta chain was captured by sequencing in a study of T cell repertoires in cytomegalovirus infection. Study-wide context: Public TCR beta signatures marked donors with CMV infection and the matching HLA. Findings of the study overall: Cumulative public TCR beta family frequency identified CMV carriers with the relevant HLA. The ex vivo response was dominated by HLA-C-restricted CMV-specific TCR beta clonotypes.

This clonotype appeared a few times. Its antigen is unidentified. MiXCR was run by TCRdb on the reads, yielding one entry per CDR3 protein. The sample lists fewer than 200,000 distinct CDR3 sequences; approximately 19% were seen once. CDR3 length: 14 amino acids. V dropped 3 bases and J dropped 2 bases, with 10 bases sitting between them. Germline V gives CDR1 MDHEN, CDR2 SYDVKM. The chain is built from TRBV28 and TRBJ1-2; no clear D. This TCR was recovered from a human donor in good health (CMV status not recorded). Some clones in this sample may be carry-over from other donors' samples. Sequenced sample: PBMCs. In DNA, the CDR3 is TGTGCCAGCAGTTTCTCGGGGAGGAACTATGGCTACACCTTC. It specifies CASSFSGRNYGYTF.